Each of the 15 T cell receptor beta chains below was sequenced from the same sample in a study of cytomegalovirus exposure and HLA in healthy donors. The PCR was carried out with 60 Vbeta primers and 13 Jbeta primers. Generated by immunoSEQ multiplex PCR, the TCRdb table keeps only in-frame clones and is missing some. The sample shows about 85,000 clones, approximately 80% of them seen only once. Material: PBMCs. These receptors all come from a woman between 45 and 60 years old in good health and CMV-seropositive.

The chain joins TRBV7-9 to TRBJ2-1, with D perhaps TRBD2 (6 bases). The CDR3 totals 18 residues. Germline CDR1 and CDR2: SEHNR and FQNEAQ (reference sequence). The germline V and J ends were trimmed by 5 bases and 3 bases, with 23 bases remaining between them. CDR3 bases: TGTGCCAGCAGCAAAATCCCAGCCGGGACTCATTTCTACAATGAGCAGTTCTTC. Its translation is CASSKIPAGTHFYNEQFF.

This chain uses TRBV6-5 with TRBJ2-2; the D gene is possibly TRBD2 (5 bases). The CDR3 has 15 amino acids. Trimming removed 6 bases at V and 2 bases at J, with 13 bases between. In germline, CDR1 is MNHEY, CDR2 SVGAGI. This CDR3 is CASSLARVNTGELFF. DNA for the CDR3: TGTGCCAGCAGCCTCGCGAGGGTTAACACCGGGGAGCTGTTTTTT.

This clone was recorded once. This chain uses TRBV7-3 with TRBJ2-3; 10 bases are shared with TRBD2. In germline, CDR1 is SGHTA, CDR2 FQGTGA. J was trimmed by 3 bases and V by 4 bases; bases with no gene match: 10. The CDR3 contains 17 residues. CDR3 coding DNA: TGTGCCAGCAGCTCACTCATTAGCGGGAGGAAGACAGATACGCAGTATTTT. Translating gives CASSSLISGRKTDTQYF.

This clone has only one observation. This chain joins TRBV5-6 and TRBJ2-1; D is ambiguous. The CDR3 length is 11 residues. The V end lost 3 bases, the J end lost 8 bases, and 6 bases lay between the germline ends. Germline lookup yields CDR1 SGHDT and CDR2 YYEEEE. The CDR3: CASSYSYEQFF. In nucleotides, the CDR3 is TGTGCCAGCAGCTACTCGTATGAGCAGTTCTTC.

This rearrangement joins TRBV6-5 to TRBJ2-5, with a tentative D call TRBD1 (6 bases). V was trimmed by 6 bases and J by 5 bases, leaving 19 bases between them. From germline, CDR1 is MNHEY and CDR2 SVGAGI. This CDR3 region has 15 residues. CDR3: CASSPGTSIGETQYF. The CDR3 region has the DNA TGTGCCAGCAGCCCCGGGACATCAATAGGGGAGACCCAGTACTTC.

This chain joins TRBV5-6 and TRBJ1-4; the D gene is possibly TRBD1 (5 bases). The V gene lost 4 bases and the J gene lost 4 bases, with 11 bases spanning the gap. CDR3 length: 14 residues. Germline loops: CDR1 SGHDT, CDR2 YYEEEE. CDR3: CASSQGHSNEKLFF. CDR3 coding DNA: TGTGCCAGCAGCCAAGGACACAGTAATGAAAAACTGTTTTTT.

The chain joins TRBV9 to TRBJ1-2; D ambiguous. V was trimmed by 2 bases and J by 6 bases, leaving 11 bases between them. Looked up from germline, CDR1 is SGDLS and CDR2 is YYNGEE. The CDR3 loop spans 13 amino acids. CDR3 protein: CASSVTDGDGYTF. CDR3 DNA: TGTGCCAGCAGCGTTACGGACGGGGATGGCTACACCTTC. The whole variable domain, remainder taken from reference TRBV9 and TRBJ1-2, is DSGVTQTPKHLITATGQRVTLRCSPRSGDLSVYWYQQSLDQGLQFLIQYYNGEERAKGNILERFSAQQFPDLHSELNLSSLELGDSALYFCASSVTDGDGYTFGSGTRLTVV.

The V and J genes are TRBV4-2 and TRBJ2-7, with unresolved D. Germline V gene data show CDR1 as LGHNA and CDR2 as YNFKEQ. CDR3 size: 16 residues. V shed 0 bases and J shed 6 bases, with 18 bases lying between them. Written as DNA, the CDR3 is TGTGCCAGCAGCCAAGACAAGCTCTCAGGAAATTCCGAGCAGTACTTC. It codes for CASSQDKLSGNSEQYF.

This chain uses TRBV6-5 with TRBJ1-1; D might be TRBD1 (5 bases). The V and J ends lost 7 bases and 8 bases respectively, with 11 bases between them. The CDR3 loop spans 11 amino acids. The germline V gene encodes CDR1 MNHEY and CDR2 SVGAGI. CDR3 DNA sequence: TGTGCCAGCAAAGACAGTGGGGAAGCTTTCTTT. It yields the protein CASKDSGEAFF.

This chain links TRBV10-1 with TRBJ2-1; 10 positions agree with TRBD2. Germline CDR1 WNHNN, CDR2 SYGVQD (reference sequence). The CDR3 has 17 amino acids. Unmatched junction bases numbered 11, after V lost 3 bases and J lost 6 bases. CDR3 sequence reads: CASSDRASGRPGNEQFF. As DNA, the CDR3 is TGCGCCAGCAGTGATCGGGCTAGCGGGAGACCCGGCAATGAGCAGTTCTTC.

This chain links TRBV5-1 with TRBJ1-2; D may be TRBD1 (5 bases). Trimming stripped 7 bases from V and 4 bases from J, with 14 bases between. Germline CDR1 reads SGHRS; CDR2 reads YFSETQ. The CDR3 runs to 13 residues. As DNA, the CDR3 is TGCGCCAGCGGATGGGAGGGGATCTATGGCTACACCTTC. Amino acid sequence: CASGWEGIYGYTF. Complete variable domain (other parts from reference TRBV5-1 and TRBJ1-2): KAGVTQTPRYLIKTRGQQVTLSCSPISGHRSVSWYQQTPGQGLQFLFEYFSETQRNKGNFPGRFSGRQFSNSRSEMNVSTLELGDSALYLCASGWEGIYGYTFGSGTRLTVV.

The chain links TRBV15 to TRBJ1-1; 7 bases map to TRBD1. The CDR3 consists of 16 residues. The ends lost 1 base at V and 4 bases at J; junction bases unmatched: 9. Germline V gene lookup returns CDR1 LNHNV and CDR2 YYDKDF (reference sequence). CDR3 nucleotides: TGTGCCACCAGCAGAGCACCCAACAGGGGTGGCACTGAAGCTTTCTTT. It is translated as CATSRAPNRGGTEAFF.

A single count supports this clone. This chain links TRBV30 with TRBJ1-1, with D unclear. This CDR3 contains 13 residues. V lost 3 bases and J lost 4, with 12 bases in between. Looked up from germline, CDR1 is GTSNPN and CDR2 is SVGIG (reference sequence). The CDR3 DNA sequence: TGTGCCTGGAGCCGCGATGGGCGCACTGAAGCTTTCTTT. Translation gives CAWSRDGRTEAFF.

This clone has a single count. The rearrangement links TRBV9 to TRBJ2-7, with TRBD1 matching over 7 bases. There are 16 residues in the CDR3. Germline CDR1 SGDLS, CDR2 YYNGEE. The trim removed 4 bases at V and 5 bases at J, leaving 15 bases unmatched. The CDR3 is CASSFNPSQGMNEQYF. CDR3 bases: TGTGCCAGCAGCTTCAACCCATCACAGGGGATGAACGAGCAGTACTTC.

V and J are TRBV6-1 and TRBJ2-7, with 10 bases lining up with TRBD1. The CDR3 is 14 residues long. Germline-derived CDR1 and CDR2 are MNHNS and SASEGT. V trimming: 4 bases; J trimming: 7 bases; junction bases outside the gene matches: 7. CDR3 loop: CASSASTGGREQYF. CDR3 DNA: TGTGCCAGCAGTGCGTCGACAGGGGGCAGGGAGCAGTACTTC.